One T cell receptor (beta chain) is described in this entry. Its matching antigen is unknown. Described treatment: roughly nine-day PBMC culture with coronavirus spike peptide pools or control peptides (ViraFEST assay). Cultured CD4+ T-cell DNA underwent Oncomine TCR Beta short-read sequencing. Via MiXCR, TCRdb re-called the PCR reads, giving one row per CDR3 protein. This table has some 11,000 distinct CDR3 sequences, under 75% appearing once. CDR3 length: 18 amino acids. V lost 0 bases, J lost 2 bases, and 9 bases stayed unmatched. CDR1 is MGHRA and CDR2 is YSYEKL in the germline V gene. The data originate from a study of vaccination and CD4 T cells after COVID-19.

The clonotype originates from a human donor who had recovered from COVID-19. The chain carries TRBV4-1 and TRBJ2-2; TRBD2 matches 7 bases. Specimen: CD4+ T cells from blood, cultured in vitro. CDR3 nucleotide sequence: TGCGCCAGCAGCCAAGAGAGGCTAGCGGTTCTTAACACCGGGGAGCTGTTTTTT. Protein sequence: CASSQERLAVLNTGELFF.